The clone carrying this T cell receptor beta chain was counted a single time. As processed by the authors: Amplification from reference gene primers served as the basis for estimated nucleated cell counts. The method was immunoSEQ multiplex PCR; TCRdb's version includes in-frame clones alone and lacks a portion of them. Clone size and the V and J calls come from that table; the DNA yielded D and trimming. Counted here are approximately 150,000 clones, approximately 93% occurring once; the ten biggest clones make up roughly 2%. This entry is derived from a study of blood T cell repertoires in COVID-19. About the research overall: PBMCs, B-cell-depleted T cells, or T cells provided the cDNA or gDNA that made up the material.

A Seattle source enrolled patients during active infection and followed them longitudinally. The receptor's source is a woman aged 55-70 years with COVID-19, enrolled during active disease. Material for sequencing was peripheral blood.

CDR3 amino acids: CASSTDRGGQETQYF. The CDR3 DNA reads as TGTGCCAGCAGCACCGACCGCGGGGGCCAAGAGACCCAGTACTTC. The rearrangement joins TRBV7-2 to TRBJ2-5, with 7 bases matching TRBD2. This CDR3 contains 15 residues. Germline V gene lookup returns CDR1 SGHTA and CDR2 FQGNSA. The J segment lost 1 base and the V segment lost 5 bases, leaving 7 bases of the junction unmatched.